This T cell receptor (beta chain) is from a study of T cells in Graves' hyperthyroidism and ophthalmopathy. Study information: Before treatment of any kind, peripheral blood was taken at initial diagnosis. The study, taken as a whole, reports: The majority of expanded thyroid clonotypes above 0.001 also appeared in blood.

About this clonotype: Its target is unknown.

RNA transcripts served as the template for amplifying TCR beta CDR3 regions. First-round RT-PCR targeting the TCR CDR3 was performed with the HTBI primer set. One entry per CDR3 protein results from TCRdb running MiXCR on the multiplex PCR reads. The data contain about 600,000 distinct CDR3 sequences, roughly 14% of them singletons. Fresh 10 ml peripheral blood yielded PBMCs. V was clipped by 5 bases and J by 5 bases; unmatched bases: 11. Germline V gene lookup returns CDR1 MDHEN and CDR2 SYDVKM. The CDR3 loop spans 16 amino acids. V usage is TRBV28 and J usage is TRBJ2-7; 11 nucleotides match TRBD2. The sample comprised blood. This sequence was found in a woman in her forties or fifties with Graves' ophthalmopathy. The CDR3 coding sequence is TGTGCCAGCAGTCGACTAGCGGGAATGGACGCAGACGAGCAGTACTTC. This sequence encodes CASSRLAGMDADEQYF.